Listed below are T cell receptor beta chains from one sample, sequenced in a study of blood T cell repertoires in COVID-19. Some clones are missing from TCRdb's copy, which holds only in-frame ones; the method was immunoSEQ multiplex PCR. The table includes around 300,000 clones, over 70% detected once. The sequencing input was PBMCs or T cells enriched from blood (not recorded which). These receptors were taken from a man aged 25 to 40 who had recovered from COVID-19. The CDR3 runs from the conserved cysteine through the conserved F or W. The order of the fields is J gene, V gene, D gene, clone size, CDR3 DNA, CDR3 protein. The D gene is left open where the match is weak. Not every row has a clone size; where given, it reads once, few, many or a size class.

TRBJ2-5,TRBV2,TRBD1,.,TGTGCCAGCAGCGAGGACAGGGGGCAAGAGACCCAGTACTTC,CASSEDRGQETQYF
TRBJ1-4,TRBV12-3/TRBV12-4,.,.,TGTGCCAGCGGCCGAGGCACTAATGAAAAACTGTTTTTT,CASGRGTNEKLFF
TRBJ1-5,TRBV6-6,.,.,TGTGCCAGCAGCAAACAGGGCCCTAGCAATCAGCCCCAGCATTTT,CASSKQGPSNQPQHF
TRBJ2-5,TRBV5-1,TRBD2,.,TGCGCCAGCAGCTTTTCTAGCGGGGGGTTACAAGAGACCCAGTACTTC,CASSFSSGGLQETQYF
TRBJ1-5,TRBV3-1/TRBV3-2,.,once,TGTGCCAGCAGCCAGGCCCTTACTACTGAGCAGCCCCAGCATTTT,CASSQALTTEQPQHF
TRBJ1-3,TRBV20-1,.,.,TGCAGTGCTAGTGTTTCCGCTGGAAACACCATATATTTT,CSASVSAGNTIYF
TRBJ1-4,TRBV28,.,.,TGTGCCAGCAGTTTTGTAGGGGCGGGGGGTGAAAAACTGTTTTTT,CASSFVGAGGEKLFF
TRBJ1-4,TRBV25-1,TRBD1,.,TGTGCCAGCAGTTTTCACTCCGGGACAGCAGAAAAACTGTTTTTT,CASSFHSGTAEKLFF
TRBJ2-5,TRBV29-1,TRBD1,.,TGCAGCGTGGACGGACAGGCCTTTGGGGAGACCCAGTACTTC,CSVDGQAFGETQYF
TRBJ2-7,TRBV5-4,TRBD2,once,TGTGCCAGCAGCTTAAAACTAGCGGGGGAAGGCGAGCAGTACTTC,CASSLKLAGEGEQYF
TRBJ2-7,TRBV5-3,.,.,TGTGCCTCCCCCCAGTCCTACGAGCAGTACTTC,CASPQSYEQYF
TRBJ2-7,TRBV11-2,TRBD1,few,TGTGCCAGCAGCGCGCACCGACAGGGAATACTATCCTACGAGCAGTACTTC,CASSAHRQGILSYEQYF
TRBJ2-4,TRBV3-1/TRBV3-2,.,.,TGTGCCAGCAGCCAAGTGTACGGGGAAGGGCTAAACATTCAGTACTTC,CASSQVYGEGLNIQYF
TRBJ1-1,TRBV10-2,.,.,TGCGCCAGCAGGACAGGCAACACTGAAGCTTTCTTT,CASRTGNTEAFF
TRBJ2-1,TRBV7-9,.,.,TGTGCCAGCAGCTTGGGGGGACCGCCTATCTACAATGAGCAGTTCTTC,CASSLGGPPIYNEQFF
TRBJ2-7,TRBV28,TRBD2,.,TGTGCCAGCAGTTCCTCGGGGAGGGTAGCCTACGAGCAGTACTTC,CASSSSGRVAYEQYF
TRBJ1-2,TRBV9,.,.,TGTGCCAGCAGCCGGACGGGAAACTATGGCTACACCTTC,CASSRTGNYGYTF
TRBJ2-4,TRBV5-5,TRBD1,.,TGTGCCAGCAGCCCTACTAGGGGCAGGGGGATAGACATTCAGTACTTC,CASSPTRGRGIDIQYF
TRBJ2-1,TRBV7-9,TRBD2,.,TGTGCCAGCAGCTTAGGTAGCGGGGGGGCCTCCTACAATGAGCAGTTCTTC,CASSLGSGGASYNEQFF
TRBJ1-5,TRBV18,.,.,TGTGCCAGCTCACCCGGAGGGGCAAGCAATCAGCCCCAGCATTTT,CASSPGGASNQPQHF
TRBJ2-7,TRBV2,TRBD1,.,TGTGCCAGCAGTGGGGACAGGGGCATCTACGAGCAGTACTTC,CASSGDRGIYEQYF
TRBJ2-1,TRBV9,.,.,TGTGCCAGCAGCGTAGGAGAATACAATGAGCAGTTCTTC,CASSVGEYNEQFF
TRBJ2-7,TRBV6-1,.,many,TGTGCCAGCAGTGAAGCGTCTGCTAGCTCCTACGAGCAGTACTTC,CASSEASASSYEQYF
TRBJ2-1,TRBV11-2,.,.,TGTGCCAGCAGCTACGTTAGCGTCCCCAATGCGGAGCAGTTCTTC,CASSYVSVPNAEQFF
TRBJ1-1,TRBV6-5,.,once,TGTGCCAGCAGACAAACCCGACAGTTAGAAGCTTTCTTT,CASRQTRQLEAFF
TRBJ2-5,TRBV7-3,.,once,TGTGCCAGCAGCACGGTAGGGGGACCTCAAGAGACCCAGTACTTC,CASSTVGGPQETQYF
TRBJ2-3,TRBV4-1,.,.,TGCGCCAGCAGCCAGGGCGATACGCAGTATTTT,CASSQGDTQYF
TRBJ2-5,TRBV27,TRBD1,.,TGTGCCAGCAGTTCACTACAGGGGGCTTGGGAGACCCAGTACTTC,CASSSLQGAWETQYF
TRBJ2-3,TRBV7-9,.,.,TGTGCCAGCAGCTTAGGCAGGGCTAGGACAGATACGCAGTATTTT,CASSLGRARTDTQYF
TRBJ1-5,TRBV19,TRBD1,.,TGTGCCAGTACATTGACAGGGACCCCTCGGAGCAATCAGCCCCAGCATTTT,CASTLTGTPRSNQPQHF
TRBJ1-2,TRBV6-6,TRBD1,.,TGTGCCAGTAAGACAGGGAAGGACGGCTACACCTTC,CASKTGKDGYTF